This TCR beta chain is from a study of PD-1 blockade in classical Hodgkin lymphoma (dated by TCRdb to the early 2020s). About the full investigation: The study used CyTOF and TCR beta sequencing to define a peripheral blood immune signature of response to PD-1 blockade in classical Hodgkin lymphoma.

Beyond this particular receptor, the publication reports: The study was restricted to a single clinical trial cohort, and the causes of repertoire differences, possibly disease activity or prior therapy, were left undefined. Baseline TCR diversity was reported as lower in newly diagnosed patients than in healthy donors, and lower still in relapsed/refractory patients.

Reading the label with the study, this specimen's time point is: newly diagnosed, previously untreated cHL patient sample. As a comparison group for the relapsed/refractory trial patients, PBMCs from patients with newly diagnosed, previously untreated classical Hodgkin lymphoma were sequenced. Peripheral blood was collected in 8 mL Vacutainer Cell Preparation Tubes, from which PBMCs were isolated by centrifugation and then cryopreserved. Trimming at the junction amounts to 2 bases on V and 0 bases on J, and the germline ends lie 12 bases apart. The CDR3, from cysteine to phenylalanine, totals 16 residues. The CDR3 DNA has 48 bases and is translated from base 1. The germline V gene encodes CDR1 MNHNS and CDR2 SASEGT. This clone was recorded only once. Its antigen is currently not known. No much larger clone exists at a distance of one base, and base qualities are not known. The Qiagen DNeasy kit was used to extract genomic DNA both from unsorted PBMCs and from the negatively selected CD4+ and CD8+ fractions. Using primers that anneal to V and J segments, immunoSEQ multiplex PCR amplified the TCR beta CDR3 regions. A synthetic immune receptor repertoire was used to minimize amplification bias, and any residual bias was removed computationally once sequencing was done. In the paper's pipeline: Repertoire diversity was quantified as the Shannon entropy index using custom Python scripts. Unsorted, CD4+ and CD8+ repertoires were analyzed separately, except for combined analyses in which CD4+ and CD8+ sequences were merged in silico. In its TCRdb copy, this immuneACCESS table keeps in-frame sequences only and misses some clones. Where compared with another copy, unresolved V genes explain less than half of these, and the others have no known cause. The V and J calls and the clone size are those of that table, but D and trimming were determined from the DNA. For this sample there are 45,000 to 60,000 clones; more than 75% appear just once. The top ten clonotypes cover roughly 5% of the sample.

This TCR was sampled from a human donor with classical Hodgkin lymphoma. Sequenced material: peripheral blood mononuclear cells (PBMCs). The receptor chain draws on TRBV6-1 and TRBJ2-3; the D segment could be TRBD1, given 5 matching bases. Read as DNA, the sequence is TGTGCCAGCAGTGAAAGGACAACCTATAGCACAGATACGCAGTATTTT. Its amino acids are CASSERTTYSTDTQYF.